This T cell receptor beta chain derives from a study of long-term antiretroviral therapy in people with HIV. This clone was observed a single time. An immunoSEQ assay, version v3.0, was performed at survey level. In sequencing, roughly 35,000-50,000 T-cell genomes per sample were targeted. Profiled with immunoSEQ multiplex PCR; TCRdb holds only in-frame clones, not every one. This repertoire shows around 37,000 clones, approximately 85% found once; its top ten account for 3.5% to 4.5%. The CDR3 consists of 13 residues. Germline-derived CDR1 and CDR2 are KGHSH and LQKENI. V trimming: 6 bases; J trimming: 3 bases; junction bases outside the gene matches: 5. Each HIV-infected participant was given treatment in the United States.

The sample in question was unsorted PBMCs, obtained approximately 3.5 years after starting antiretroviral therapy. The origin of this receptor is a man aged 18 to 29 with HIV. This chain uses TRBV18 with TRBJ2-7; 7 bases map to TRBD1. This chain's CDR3 is CASSDRPGYEQYF. The CDR3, as DNA: TGTGCCAGCTCGGACAGGCCGGGCTACGAGCAGTACTTC. Filled out from reference TRBV18 and TRBJ2-7, the complete variable domain reads NAGVMQNPRHLVRRRGQEARLRCSPMKGHSHVYWYRQLPEEGLKFMVYLQKENIIDESGMPKERFSAEFPKEGPSILRIQQVVRGDSAAYFCASSDRPGYEQYFGPGTRLTVT.